This T cell receptor beta chain was sequenced for a study of blood T cell repertoires in COVID-19. J was trimmed by 8 bases and V by 4 bases; bases with no gene match: 11. From germline, CDR1 is MRHNA and CDR2 SNTAGT. This CDR3 has 16 residues. The protocol was immunoSEQ multiplex PCR, while the TCRdb copy is restricted to in-frame clones and leaves out a portion. The sample consists of about 27,000 clones, roughly nine tenths of them appearing once. This clone was recorded once. This sequence originates from a human donor with active COVID-19. The donor label of this sample is uncertain. Input material: peripheral blood. The chain recombines TRBV6-4 with TRBJ1-4; 9 bases align to TRBD1. CDR3 amino acids: CASSAGTGSVGEKLFF. For the CDR3, the DNA is TGTGCCAGCAGTGCCGGGACAGGGTCGGTTGGGGAAAAACTGTTTTTT.